This T cell receptor (beta chain) stems from a study of T cell responses to AZD1222 COVID-19 vaccine. The study's findings and limits: Targeting of unmutated variant regions was reportedly seen in nearly half of spike-specific TCRs. Spike-specific TCR breadth and depth went up after people got two AZD1222 doses. Repertoire samples came only from after the peak T cell response. Females outnumbered males among donors, who were mostly white British; clonal diversity was possibly underestimated.

Clones were read by immunoSEQ multiplex PCR, and TCRdb kept only the in-frame ones, dropping some. The table includes 130,000 to 150,000 clones, about nine tenths detected once. Trimming took 4 bases from V and 4 from J; bases not matched to a gene: 8. Germline V gives CDR1 LGHDT, CDR2 YNNKEL (reference sequence). This CDR3 has 16 amino acids. This clone was seen just once. The antigen is undetermined. The TCR comes from an adult in good health. Sequencing was performed on peripheral blood, taken on day 0 of AZD1222 vaccination. The V and J genes are TRBV3-1 (or the pseudogene TRBV3-2) and TRBJ1-4; TRBD1 matches at 8 bases. CDR3 nucleotide sequence: TGTGCCAGCAGCCTGCAAGACAGGGGAGATAATGAAAAACTGTTTTTT. It encodes CASSLQDRGDNEKLFF.